This note documents a single T cell receptor (beta chain) sequence. The antigen is unknown. These data originate in a study of cytomegalovirus exposure and HLA in healthy donors. Study observations and caveats: A missense DCLRE1C variant was associated with V- and J-gene trimming of TCR beta chains in a later analysis, and an independent cohort replicated the association.

The PCR ran on 60 Vbeta and 13 Jbeta primers. The data were produced by immunoSEQ multiplex PCR, yet TCRdb's version contains in-frame clones alone and is incomplete. The table includes roughly 120,000 clones, roughly 79% detected once. The sequenced material came from PBMCs. The TCR sequence derives from a woman aged 45-65 years in good health and CMV-seropositive.

CDR3 DNA sequence: TGTGCCAGCAGCTTGGAAACTCTCTACAATGAGCAGTTCTTC. Amino acid sequence: CASSLETLYNEQFF. J is TRBJ2-1 and V is TRBV5-5; no firm D call. The CDR3 covers 14 residues. The V gene lost 0 bases and the J gene lost 3 bases, with 7 bases spanning the gap. CDR1 is SGHKS and CDR2 is YYEKEE in the germline V gene (reference sequence).